This is a list of T cell receptor beta chains from one sample in a study of B cell selection in AIRE deficiency. Here immunoSEQ multiplex PCR was the method, and the copy in TCRdb shows in-frame clones only, minus some. The table records about 19,000 clones, more than 85% of them present only once. The sample taken for sequencing was CD4+CD25+ Tregs sorted from PBMCs. These receptors all stem from a human donor in good health. Each CDR3 is given with its conserved first and last residue. D genes are given only for firm matches.

v_call	d_call	j_call	cdr3_aa	cdr3_nt
TRBV7-2	TRBD2	TRBJ2-1	CASSLAGRAHNEQFF	TGTGCCAGCAGCTTAGCCGGGAGGGCCCACAATGAGCAGTTCTTC
TRBV19	TRBD2	TRBJ2-2	CASSSIAGLAGGETGELFF	TGTGCCAGTAGTTCCATAGCGGGACTAGCGGGAGGTGAAACCGGGGAGCTGTTTTTT
TRBV7-2	-	TRBJ2-1	CASSPSVYYNEQFF	TGTGCCAGCAGCCCCTCGGTATACTACAATGAGCAGTTCTTC
TRBV18	TRBD2	TRBJ2-3	CASSPPALAGVVDTQYF	TGTGCCAGCTCACCCCCTGCGCTAGCGGGAGTGGTAGATACGCAGTATTTT
TRBV7-2	-	TRBJ1-4	CASSPNGRANEKLFF	TGTGCCAGCAGCCCGAACGGCAGGGCTAATGAAAAACTGTTTTTT
TRBV27	-	TRBJ1-2	CASSPRMGRTANYGYTF	TGTGCCAGCAGTCCCCGTATGGGCAGGACCGCAAACTATGGCTACACCTTC
TRBV7-2	TRBD1	TRBJ2-7	CASSFEDRAQQYF	TGTGCCAGCAGCTTTGAGGACAGGGCGCAGCAGTACTTC
TRBV21-1	-	TRBJ2-7	CARPGGQGPREQYF	TGTGCCAGACCAGGGGGACAGGGCCCTCGGGAGCAGTACTTC
TRBV11-3	TRBD2	TRBJ2-1	CASSLEASGFYNEQFF	TGTGCCAGCAGCTTAGAAGCTAGCGGGTTCTACAATGAGCAGTTCTTC
TRBV7-2	TRBD1	TRBJ2-7	CASSARDRGPYEQYF	TGTGCCAGCAGCGCCCGGGACAGGGGCCCCTACGAGCAGTACTTC
TRBV7-2	-	TRBJ2-7	CASSLTGPEQYF	TGTGCCAGCAGCTTAACAGGGCCCGAGCAGTACTTC
TRBV4-2	-	TRBJ2-7	CASSQFPTGQPSYEQYF	TGTGCCAGCAGCCAGTTCCCTACAGGGCAGCCCTCCTACGAGCAGTACTTC
TRBV9	TRBD2	TRBJ2-3	CASSRGLAGRVSSTDTQYF	TGTGCCAGCAGCCGGGGACTAGCGGGACGCGTTTCTAGCACAGATACGCAGTATTTT
TRBV11-1	-	TRBJ2-7	CASSLADLAHFPYEQYF	TGTGCCAGCAGCTTAGCGGATCTAGCCCACTTCCCCTACGAGCAGTACTTC
TRBV7-2	-	TRBJ1-5	CASSLGQYQPQHF	TGTGCCAGCAGCCTCGGACAGTATCAGCCCCAGCATTTT
TRBV5-1	-	TRBJ2-7	CASTLGGAGEQYF	TGCGCCAGCACCTTGGGGGGGGCGGGCGAGCAGTACTTC